This T cell receptor beta chain is drawn from a study of a mutant IDH1 vaccine in newly diagnosed glioma. About the research overall: Males made up about 60% and females approximately 38% of treated patients, whose mean age was 40.4 years. Receipt of radiotherapy, temozolomide, or both preceded the study, and most received both.

Regarding time point: baseline, week 1 (first vaccination visit). Treatment denoted: pre-vaccination baseline after standard-of-care therapy. Diagnosis in the donors showed new WHO grade 3 or 4 astrocytomas that were IDH1-mutant and ATRX-lost. Of note for this clone: Its antigen remains unidentified.

Sequencing was performed with immunoSEQ multiplex PCR; in TCRdb, only in-frame clones are kept and a portion is missing. The sample includes 30,000 to 35,000 clones, 65% to 80% of them seen just once. The germline gives CDR1 MNHNS, CDR2 SASEGT. V shed 7 bases and J shed 6 bases, with 19 bases lying between them. This CDR3 spans 15 amino acids. General study findings and limits: Pseudoprogression looked unconnected to shifts in top peripheral T cell clonotypes.

Here the sequenced sample was peripheral blood mononuclear cells (PBMCs), taken from a glioma patient treated with radiotherapy, temozolomide or both. The chain combines TRBV6-1 with TRBJ1-5, with D perhaps TRBD1 (5 bases). The sequence was collected from a man aged 45 to 65 with glioma. Some clones in this sample may be carry-over from other donors' samples. CDR3 sequence reads: CASNLGRASRQPQHF. As DNA, the CDR3 is TGTGCCAGCAACCTCGGCAGGGCTTCCCGTCAGCCCCAGCATTTT.